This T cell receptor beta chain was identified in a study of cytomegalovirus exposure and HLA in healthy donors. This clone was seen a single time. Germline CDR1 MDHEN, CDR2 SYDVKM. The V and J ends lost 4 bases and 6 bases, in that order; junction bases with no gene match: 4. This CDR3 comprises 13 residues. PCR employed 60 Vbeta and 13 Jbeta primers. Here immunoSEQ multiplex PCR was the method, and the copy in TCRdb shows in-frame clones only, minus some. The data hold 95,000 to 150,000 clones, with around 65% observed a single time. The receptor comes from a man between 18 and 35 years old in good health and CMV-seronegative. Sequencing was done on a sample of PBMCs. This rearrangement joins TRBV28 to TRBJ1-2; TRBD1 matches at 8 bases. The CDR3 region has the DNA TGTGCCAGCAGTTCAGGGGGCGCGCATGGCTACACCTTC. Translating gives CASSSGGAHGYTF.